One sample yielded the 24 T cell receptor beta chains listed below, sequenced in a study of T cell responses to AZD1222 COVID-19 vaccine. Clones were read by immunoSEQ multiplex PCR, and TCRdb kept only the in-frame ones, dropping some. The repertoire consists of under 140,000 clones, with roughly 90% occurring once and the leading ten covering over 1.5%. The source material was peripheral blood, sampled on day 0 of AZD1222 vaccination. The receptors derive from an adult in good health.

The rearrangement uses TRBV6-5 and TRBJ1-2, with D possibly being TRBD1 (5 bases). CDR1 MNHEY and CDR2 SVGAGI come from the germline V gene. The CDR3 totals 13 residues. Trimming stripped 7 bases from V and 10 bases from J, with 19 bases between. The CDR3 protein is CASNHEGTADYTF. DNA of the CDR3: TGTGCCAGCAACCACGAGGGGACGGCAGACTACACCTTC.

This clone was seen once. The V call is TRBV3-1 (or the pseudogene TRBV3-2), the J call TRBJ2-1; D call uncertain. Trimming took off 1 base at V and 4 bases at J, with 11 bases between the two ends. Germline lookup yields CDR1 LGHDT and CDR2 YNNKEL (reference sequence). CDR3 length: 15 residues. This CDR3 reads CASSQGPGLYNEQFF. The CDR3 DNA is TGTGCCAGCAGCCAAGGCCCGGGTCTTTACAATGAGCAGTTCTTC.

The sample holds a few counts of this clone. The V and J genes are TRBV25-1 and TRBJ1-2; D is perhaps TRBD1 (6 bases). The CDR3 extends over 13 amino acids. Trimming took 4 bases from V and 5 from J, leaving 11 bases between them. The germline CDR1 and CDR2 sequences are MGHDK and SYGVNS. This CDR3 reads CASSVGTLYGYTF. CDR3 nucleotide sequence: TGTGCCAGCAGTGTCGGGACACTGTATGGCTACACCTTC.

The chain couples TRBV12-3 or TRBV12-4 to TRBJ1-3, with D perhaps TRBD1 (5 bases). The ends were cut back, 10 bases at V and 4 bases at J, with 14 bases in the middle. The length of the CDR3 is 13 residues. The CDR3: CAIPAGIGNTIYF. CDR3 DNA: TGTGCCATCCCGGCAGGGATCGGAAACACCATATATTTT.

In this sample, this clone turned up once. The chain has TRBV6-6 and TRBJ1-6, with TRBD1 matching 9 bases. CDR1 and CDR2 (germline): MNHNY, SVGAGI (reference sequence). The length of the CDR3 is 13 residues. With 7 bases clipped from V and 13 bases from J, the junction kept 8 bases outside the gene matches. DNA of the CDR3: TGTGCCAGCACCCTAAAGGGGACAGGGCCCCTCCACTTT. It encodes CASTLKGTGPLHF.

Here the CDR3 reads CASSTEGRETQYF. The CDR3 DNA reads TGTGCCAGCAGCACGGAGGGTCGAGAGACCCAGTACTTC. The gene calls are TRBV5-4 and TRBJ2-5, with D tentatively TRBD2 (6 bases). Germline loops: CDR1 SGHNT, CDR2 YYREEE (reference sequence). The V end lost 4 bases, the J end lost 4 bases, and 11 bases lay between the germline ends. The CDR3 runs 13 residues.

The chain has TRBV10-3 and TRBJ2-7; TRBD2 aligns across 8 bases. Trimming removed 6 bases from V and 1 base from J; junction bases left unmatched: 2. Germline CDR1 is ENHRY and CDR2 is SYGVKD. The CDR3 totals 13 residues. This chain's CDR3 is CAIRLAGSYEQYF. As DNA, the CDR3 is TGTGCCATCAGGTTAGCGGGATCCTACGAGCAGTACTTC.

J is TRBJ1-1 and V is TRBV27; TRBD1 agrees at 7 bases. The CDR3 runs 15 residues. V gave up 6 bases and J gave up 1 base; unmatched junction bases: 8. Germline CDR1 and CDR2: MNHEY and SMNVEV (reference sequence). The CDR3 here is CASRDGTATNTEAFF. The CDR3 DNA is TGTGCCAGCAGGGACGGGACAGCCACGAACACTGAAGCTTTCTTT.

This chain uses TRBV5-6 with TRBJ1-2; a weak D match, TRBD1 (5 bases). Germline CDR1 SGHDT, CDR2 YYEEEE. The CDR3 has 12 residues. V shed 5 bases and J shed 5 bases, with 10 bases lying between them. This CDR3 reads CASRDRPYGYTF. Written as DNA, the CDR3 is TGTGCCAGCAGAGACAGACCTTATGGCTACACCTTC.

The chain uses TRBV30 and TRBJ1-5; D not resolved. Deletions cut 5 bases from V and 1 base from J, with 9 bases between. This CDR3 is 13 amino acids long. Germline assignment: CDR1 GTSNPN and CDR2 SVGIG (reference sequence). The CDR3 nucleotides are TGTGCCTGGGGGGTGGCGAGCAATCAGCCCCAGCATTTT. Translated, it gives CAWGVASNQPQHF.

The CDR3 nucleotides read TGTGCCAGCAGTTTACTTGCTAGGGACCCCCGAGCTACATCACCCCTCCACTTT. Amino acids: CASSLLARDPRATSPLHF. This chain links TRBV27 with TRBJ1-6, with a tentative D call TRBD1 (5 bases). The V and J ends lost 2 bases and 10 bases respectively, with 24 bases between them. This CDR3 is 18 amino acids long. From germline, CDR1 is MNHEY and CDR2 SMNVEV (reference sequence).

The V call is TRBV14, the J call TRBJ2-5, with no clear D. Trimming took off 0 bases at V and 4 bases at J, with 24 bases between the two ends. CDR3 length: 19 amino acids. CDR1 SGHDN and CDR2 FVKESK come from the germline V gene. CDR3 in amino acids: CASSQDKWETGSIIETQYF. CDR3 DNA: TGTGCCAGCAGCCAAGATAAGTGGGAAACTGGGTCGATAATAGAGACCCAGTACTTC.

This sequence joins TRBV11-1 and TRBJ1-1, with D uncertain. CDR1 is SGHAT and CDR2 is FQDESV in the germline V gene (reference sequence). The CDR3 sequence is 13 residues long. Deletions cut 5 bases from V and 0 bases from J, with 7 bases between. CDR3: CASSRTLNTEAFF. Here the CDR3 DNA reads TGTGCCAGCAGCCGTACGCTGAACACTGAAGCTTTCTTT.

Notes on this clone: The sample holds other DNA sequences that translate to the same CDR3. The CDR3 sequence is CASSFQLNTEAFF. In DNA form, the CDR3 reads TGTGCCAGCAGTTTTCAACTGAACACTGAAGCTTTCTTT. The V call is TRBV12-3 or TRBV12-4, the J call TRBJ1-1; D not certain. V shed 3 bases and J shed 0 bases, with 5 bases lying between them. The CDR3 totals 13 residues.

The genes are TRBV18 and TRBJ1-5; D gene unclear. Per germline, CDR1 KGHSH and CDR2 LQKENI. The V gene lost 5 bases and the J gene lost 5 bases, with 7 bases spanning the gap. This CDR3 spans 12 amino acids. In DNA form, the CDR3 reads TGTGCCAGCTCAATATGGGATCAGCCCCAGCATTTT. Protein: CASSIWDQPQHF.

The V and J genes are TRBV5-8 and TRBJ2-4; 8 bases are shared with TRBD2. Trimming at V came to 4 bases and at J to 4 bases, leaving 7 bases not matched to a gene. This CDR3 region has 15 residues. The germline V gene has CDR1 SGHTS and CDR2 YDEGEE. Here the CDR3 DNA reads TGTGCCAGCAGCCCGGGGGGGCTGAGAAAAAACATTCAGTACTTC. This encodes CASSPGGLRKNIQYF.

The CDR3 loop is CASSYLPGTGRETQYF. The CDR3 DNA reads TGTGCCAGCAGCTACCTTCCCGGGACAGGGCGAGAGACCCAGTACTTC. This sequence joins TRBV3-1 (or the pseudogene TRBV3-2) and TRBJ2-5; 9 nucleotides line up with TRBD1. Germline assignment: CDR1 LGHDT and CDR2 YNNKEL (reference sequence). CDR3 length: 16 residues. Trimming at V came to 5 bases and at J to 4 bases, leaving 11 bases not matched to a gene.

The V and J genes are TRBV7-8 and TRBJ2-1, with 15 nucleotides matching TRBD2. CDR1 is SGHVS, CDR2 FQNEAQ, per germline. V lost 5 bases and J lost 3; bases outside the gene matches: 8. This CDR3 is built from 18 residues. The chain's CDR3 is CASSRGLAGGHVYNEQFF. CDR3 DNA: TGTGCCAGCAGCCGAGGACTAGCGGGAGGGCATGTCTACAATGAGCAGTTCTTC.

This clone was detected once. The chain has TRBV19 and TRBJ1-1, with D tentatively TRBD1 (6 bases). V lost 10 bases and J lost 5, with 14 bases in between. The CDR3 has 12 amino acids. Germline assignment: CDR1 LNHDA and CDR2 SQIVND (reference sequence). CDR3 sequence reads: CATKGGGTEAFF. Written as DNA, the CDR3 is TGTGCCACTAAGGGGGGTGGTACTGAAGCTTTCTTT.

The chain combines TRBV5-4 with TRBJ2-1; D ambiguous. Trimming removed 2 bases at V and 6 bases at J, with 3 bases between. The CDR3 loop spans 11 amino acids. CDR1 and CDR2 (germline): SGHNT, YYREEE (reference sequence). The CDR3 spells CASSLFNEQFF. The CDR3 coding sequence is TGTGCCAGCAGCTTATTCAATGAGCAGTTCTTC.

J is TRBJ1-2 and V is TRBV9, with D possibly being TRBD1 (5 bases). The ends were cut back, 5 bases at V and 8 bases at J, with 22 bases in the middle. Germline V gene sequence: CDR1 SGDLS, CDR2 YYNGEE. The CDR3 runs to 15 residues. The CDR3 here is CASSRDVVNAGGYTF. The CDR3 DNA is TGTGCCAGCAGTCGGGACGTCGTGAACGCGGGGGGCTACACCTTC.

The chain joins TRBV2 to TRBJ1-1; D remains unclear. Between the trimmed V and J ends, which lost 4 bases and 2 bases, there was a span of 8 bases. Germline CDR1 reads SNHLY; CDR2 reads FYNNEI. This CDR3 comprises 13 residues. The CDR3 reads CASSGEENTEAFF. The CDR3 DNA follows: TGTGCCAGCAGTGGTGAGGAAAACACTGAAGCTTTCTTT.

This chain connects TRBV2 to TRBJ1-1; D perhaps matches TRBD1 (6 bases). Trimming took off 6 bases at V and 1 base at J, with 12 bases between the two ends. This CDR3 contains 14 residues. Germline V gene lookup returns CDR1 SNHLY and CDR2 FYNNEI. CDR3 bases: TGTGCCAGCAGCGGACAGCCTTCGAACACTGAAGCTTTCTTT. Translation gives CASSGQPSNTEAFF. The whole variable domain, filled in from reference TRBV2 and TRBJ1-1, reads EPEVTQTPSHQVTQMGQEVILRCVPISNHLYFYWYRQILGQKVEFLVSFYNNEISEKSEIFDDQFSVERPDGSNFTLKIRSTKLEDSAMYFCASSGQPSNTEAFFGQGTRLTVV.

The gene calls are TRBV11-2 and TRBJ2-7; TRBD1 matches at 7 bases. In germline, CDR1 is SGHAT, CDR2 FQNNGV. CDR3 length: 14 residues. The ends lost 9 bases at V and 0 bases at J; junction bases unmatched: 8. CDR3 residues: CASVEGGASYEQYF. CDR3 nucleotide sequence: TGTGCCAGTGTCGAAGGGGGCGCCTCCTACGAGCAGTACTTC.